A single sample gave rise to the 15 T cell receptor beta chains below, sequenced in a study of shared clonotypes between healthy human individuals. Some clones are missing from TCRdb's copy, which holds only in-frame ones; the method was immunoSEQ multiplex PCR. The sample has some 1,600,000 clones; 95% to 99% are singletons. Sequenced sample: naive CD4+ T cells sorted from blood. Subset specified: CD45RA+ positively selected. The receptors come from a man in his thirties or forties in good health.

This chain joins TRBV9 and TRBJ2-7; TRBD1 matches at 8 bases. Germline CDR1 SGDLS, CDR2 YYNGEE. V dropped 1 base and J dropped 3; count of bases not matched to a gene: 12. This CDR3 is built from 17 residues. CDR3 protein: CASSVTSTGGLIYEQYF. The CDR3 nucleotides are TGTGCCAGCAGCGTAACCTCAACAGGGGGTCTTATCTACGAGCAGTACTTC.

J is TRBJ2-2 and V is TRBV19; possibly TRBD1 or TRBD2 for D (5 bases each). Trimming shortened V by 3 bases and J by 5 bases, and 10 bases separated the two germline ends. Germline V lookup: CDR1 LNHDA, CDR2 SQIVND (reference sequence). The CDR3 has 14 residues. CDR3 region: CASSIGAKTGELFF. The DNA of the CDR3 is TGTGCCAGTAGTATCGGGGCCAAGACCGGGGAGCTGTTTTTT.

V and J are TRBV29-1 and TRBJ2-5; TRBD1 matches 7 bases. The CDR3 is 16 amino acids. The V segment lost 3 bases and the J segment 2 bases; nucleotides outside the gene matches: 12. The germline gives CDR1 SQVTM, CDR2 ANQGSEA. CDR3 in amino acids: CSVEMATGMLQETQYF. CDR3 bases: TGCAGCGTTGAGATGGCGACAGGGATGTTACAAGAGACCCAGTACTTC.

Turning to this clone: At the DNA level, this CDR3 is encoded by other sequences in the same sample as well. V and J are TRBV11-3 and TRBJ2-3, with no clear D. The V end lost 4 bases, the J end lost 2 bases, and 13 bases lay between the germline ends. CDR3 length: 15 amino acids. Germline CDR1 SGHNT, CDR2 YENEEA. As DNA, the CDR3 is TGTGCCAGCAGCTCCGACATGGGATACACAGATACGCAGTATTTT. Amino acids: CASSSDMGYTDTQYF.

The rearrangement joins TRBV7-9 to TRBJ2-6; D is unresolved. This CDR3 comprises 15 residues. V dropped 5 bases and J dropped 0 bases, with 8 bases sitting between them. Germline V CDR1 and CDR2: SEHNR, FQNEAQ (reference sequence). CDR3 protein: CASSTGGSGANVLTF. The DNA of the CDR3 is TGTGCCAGCAGCACCGGCGGCTCTGGGGCCAACGTCCTGACTTTC.

The V gene is TRBV6-4, the J gene TRBJ2-7, with 13 bases lining up with TRBD2. Per the germline V gene, CDR1 is MRHNA and CDR2 is SNTAGT. The CDR3 consists of 16 residues. After removal of 4 bases from V and 1 base from J, the junction contained 4 bases not matched to a gene. Written as DNA, the CDR3 is TGTGCCAGCAGTGGGGGACTAGCGGGAAAGTCCTACGAGCAGTACTTC. Translation: CASSGGLAGKSYEQYF.

The chain employs TRBV19 and TRBJ2-7; D may be TRBD1 or TRBD2 (5 bases each). CDR1 LNHDA and CDR2 SQIVND come from the germline V gene (reference sequence). CDR3 length: 15 residues. V was shortened by 6 bases and J by 0 bases, with 15 bases between the two germline ends. The chain's CDR3 is CASRKGTAASYEQYF. Written as DNA, the CDR3 is TGTGCCAGTAGAAAAGGGACGGCCGCCTCCTACGAGCAGTACTTC.

V is TRBV30 and J is TRBJ1-5; D not certain. The CDR3 spans 15 residues. Trimming took 0 bases from V and 0 from J, leaving 9 bases between them. The germline V gene encodes CDR1 GTSNPN and CDR2 SVGIG (reference sequence). In DNA, the CDR3 is TGTGCCTGGAGTGTATCGCTCTATAGCAATCAGCCCCAGCATTTT. Encoded protein: CAWSVSLYSNQPQHF. The entire variable domain, with the rest obtained from reference TRBV30 and TRBJ1-5, is as follows: SQTIHQWPATLVQPVGSPLSLECTVEGTSNPNLYWYRQAAGRGLQLLFYSVGIGQISSEVPQNLSASRPQDRQFILSSKKLLLSDSGFYLCAWSVSLYSNQPQHFGDGTRLSIL.

The V gene is TRBV6-5, the J gene TRBJ2-1, with D tentatively TRBD2 (6 bases). The CDR3 has 15 residues. Germline V gene data show CDR1 as MNHEY and CDR2 as SVGAGI. Between the trimmed V and J ends, which lost 4 bases and 2 bases, there was a span of 12 bases. The CDR3 DNA follows: TGTGCCAGCAGTTTCGCTAGCGTAGCCTACAATGAGCAGTTCTTC. Translating it yields CASSFASVAYNEQFF.

This CDR3 reads CASSPAGGSYNEQFF. In DNA form, the CDR3 reads TGTGCCAGCAGCCCCGCAGGGGGCTCCTACAATGAGCAGTTCTTC. The chain employs TRBV6-5 and TRBJ2-1, with 7 bases fitting TRBD1. The V and J ends lost 6 bases and 0 bases, in that order; junction bases with no gene match: 5. Germline loops: CDR1 MNHEY, CDR2 SVGAGI. CDR3 size: 15 residues.

This clone is a singleton in its sample. Other DNA sequences in this specimen translate into the identical CDR3. The V gene is TRBV5-6, the J gene TRBJ1-3; weak D call: TRBD1 (5 bases). V lost 1 base, J lost 4 bases, and 9 bases lay in between. The CDR3 consists of 14 residues. Germline-derived CDR1 and CDR2 are SGHDT and YYEEEE. CDR3 loop: CASSLTGPGNTIYF. Here the CDR3 DNA reads TGTGCCAGCAGCTTGACAGGACCAGGAAACACCATATATTTT.

V usage is TRBV30 and J usage is TRBJ2-1; 7 nucleotides line up with TRBD1. Unmatched junction bases numbered 7, after V lost 2 bases and J lost 0 bases. This CDR3 comprises 16 residues. Germline values: CDR1 GTSNPN, CDR2 SVGIG (reference sequence). The CDR3 loop is CAWSYRGHSSYNEQFF. The CDR3 nucleotides are TGTGCCTGGAGTTACAGGGGCCACAGCTCCTACAATGAGCAGTTCTTC.

V is TRBV29-1 and J is TRBJ2-1, with D maybe TRBD2 (6 bases). The germline V and J ends were trimmed by 0 bases and 2 bases, with 11 bases remaining between them. Germline V lookup: CDR1 SQVTM, CDR2 ANQGSEA. The CDR3 is 15 amino acids. CDR3: CSVEDISGPYNEQFF. CDR3 bases: TGCAGCGTTGAAGATATTAGCGGTCCCTACAATGAGCAGTTCTTC.

The gene calls are TRBV15 and TRBJ2-5; D is perhaps TRBD1 or TRBD2 (5 bases each). CDR3 length: 13 residues. Per the germline V gene, CDR1 is LNHNV and CDR2 is YYDKDF (reference sequence). Trimming shortened V by 10 bases and J by 1 base, and 13 bases separated the two germline ends. CDR3 nucleotides: TGTGCCAGCGCCCCTGGGGGCCAAGAGACCCAGTACTTC. It encodes CASAPGGQETQYF.

V is TRBV30 and J is TRBJ2-7; D may be TRBD1 (6 bases). The germline V and J ends were trimmed by 4 bases and 3 bases, with 37 bases remaining between them. Germline values: CDR1 GTSNPN, CDR2 SVGIG (reference sequence). The CDR3 contains 21 residues. CDR3 residues: CAWIPALNPTGTSRGRYEQYF. CDR3 nucleotides: TGTGCCTGGATTCCGGCCCTCAACCCCACAGGTACATCCAGGGGCCGCTACGAGCAGTACTTC.